This TCR beta chain is drawn from a study of tumor-infiltrating lymphocytes in oesophageal squamous cell carcinoma (dated by TCRdb to 2016 to 2018). The CDR3 covers 15 residues, taking in both the cysteine and the phenylalanine. Left in the record is the CDR3 DNA by itself, 45 bases read in frame from the first base. Here V drops 7 bases and J drops 2 bases, and the junction holds 7 bases not matched to any gene. Library generation was performed with PCR. The instrument given in TCRdb is Illumina HiSeq 2000. TCRdb trimmed the raw reads at Q25, called clones with MiXCR and kept productive beta chains. Entries are consolidated by CDR3 protein sequence, retaining the most common genes and DNA. The sample table records under 15,000 distinct CDR3 sequences; around 55% of these occur just once. Of the sample, about a third is held by the ten largest clones. There are a few counts of this clonotype. Its antigen has not been determined. No per-base quality is available; no much larger clone lies one base away.

Sequenced: esophageal tumor tissue. The TCR was taken from a male donor with esophageal squamous cell carcinoma. The sequence joins TRBV12-3 or TRBV12-4 to TRBJ2-2, with 7 central nucleotides matching TRBD1. The nucleotides are TGTGCCAGCAAAGACAGGGTTCTCAACACCGGGGAGCTGTTTTTT. Translated, it reads CASKDRVLNTGELFF.